This T cell receptor (beta chain) emerged from a study of OX40 agonist ivuxolimab in advanced cancers. Libraries were prepared by immunoSEQ multiplex PCR; TCRdb keeps only in-frame clonotypes and omits some of them. Of roughly 70,000 clones in the sample, 87% are singletons; the top ten hold 2%. The CDR3 covers 13 residues. Germline V CDR1 and CDR2: MNHEY, SMNVEV (reference sequence). V trimming: 6 bases; J trimming: 0 bases; junction bases outside the gene matches: 0. This receptor was identified in an adult with an advanced solid tumor such as melanoma, head and neck, liver or kidney cancer. The chain combines TRBV27 with TRBJ1-1, with 8 bases fitting TRBD1. The sample consisted of CD4+ or CD8+ T cells sorted from blood, taken in a trial of the OX40 agonist ivuxolimab. The CDR3 DNA follows: TGTGCCAGCAGGGACAGGGTGAACACTGAAGCTTTCTTT. Its protein is CASRDRVNTEAFF.